The 32 T cell receptor beta chains listed next were all sequenced from one sample in a study of T cell repertoires and HLA-DP antigens listed by TCRdb under 2018. Library preparation employed the immunoSEQ multiplex PCR assay. The clones in this table, taken by TCRdb from immuneACCESS, are in-frame only. Not every clone is retained; where verified, under half of the shortfall comes from an unresolved V gene, and the cause of the rest is unknown. The sample profile shows fewer than 95,000 clones; 86% of them were found once. Approximately 1.5% of the sample comes from the top ten. Their specific antigens are unknown. The source material was CD4+ T cells from PBMCs. These receptors were taken from a man aged 45 to 65 in good health and CMV-seronegative.

The chain links TRBV11-3 to TRBJ2-3, with D unresolved. This CDR3 has 14 residues. CDR1 and CDR2 (germline): SGHNT, YENEEA. V gave up 1 base and J gave up 3 bases, with 8 bases separating them. The CDR3 region has the DNA TGTGCCAGCAGCTTAGGGGCCATAACAGATACGCAGTATTTT. Protein: CASSLGAITDTQYF.

This chain uses TRBV30 with TRBJ2-1; 9 bases are a match to TRBD2. The CDR3 length is 13 residues. In germline, CDR1 is GTSNPN, CDR2 SVGIG (reference sequence). V lost 4 bases, J lost 4 bases, and 2 bases stayed unmatched. The CDR3: CAWTSGAYNEQFF. CDR3 coding DNA: TGTGCCTGGACTAGCGGGGCGTACAATGAGCAGTTCTTC.

This clone showed up just once. The gene calls are TRBV27 and TRBJ1-1, with D unresolved. Germline CDR1 reads MNHEY; CDR2 reads SMNVEV (reference sequence). The CDR3 runs 14 residues. The V and J ends lost 6 bases and 0 bases respectively, with 11 bases between them. CDR3 protein: CASRWAAMNTEAFF. CDR3 bases: TGTGCCAGCAGGTGGGCAGCTATGAACACTGAAGCTTTCTTT.

This clone is a singleton in its sample. V gene TRBV6-1 combines with J gene TRBJ2-5, with 10 positions matching TRBD2. The CDR3 extends over 16 amino acids. After removal of 4 bases from V and 3 bases from J, the junction contained 8 bases not matched to a gene. CDR1 is MNHNS and CDR2 is SASEGT in the germline V gene. CDR3 region: CASSVDRTSGEETQYF. The CDR3 DNA reads TGTGCCAGCAGTGTAGATAGGACTAGCGGAGAAGAGACCCAGTACTTC.

V is TRBV21-1 and J is TRBJ2-5; the table's D call, TRBD2, was not checked against the DNA. TRBV21-1 is annotated as a pseudogene. The CDR3 is 18 residues long. The CDR3 DNA reads as TGTGCCAGCAGCACACGAACCGGGACTAGCGGGGTCGAAGAGACCCAGTACTTC. It codes for CASSTRTGTSGVEETQYF.

The genes are TRBV7-2 and TRBJ2-1, with a possible D match to TRBD1 (5 bases). CDR1 and CDR2 from the germline V gene are SGHTA and FQGNSA. Trimming shortened V by 5 bases and J by 7 bases, and 18 bases separated the two germline ends. This CDR3 comprises 15 residues. DNA for the CDR3: TGTGCCAGCAGCCAGACTGGGGCCCCCCTAAATGAGCAGTTCTTC. The encoded protein is CASSQTGAPLNEQFF.

This clone showed up just once. The V and J genes are TRBV11-2 and TRBJ1-2, with a possible D match to TRBD1 (5 bases). This CDR3 contains 12 residues. The V end lost 4 bases, the J end lost 7 bases, and 10 bases lay between the germline ends. CDR1 and CDR2 from the germline V gene are SGHAT and FQNNGV. CDR3 sequence reads: CASSYTGVGYTF. DNA for the CDR3: TGTGCCAGCAGCTATACAGGAGTTGGCTACACCTTC. The whole variable domain, filled in from reference TRBV11-2 and TRBJ1-2, reads EAGVAQSPRYKIIEKRQSVAFWCNPISGHATLYWYQQILGQGPKLLIQFQNNGVVDDSQLPKDRFSAERLKGVDSTLKIQPAKLEDSAVYLCASSYTGVGYTFGSGTRLTVV.

The chain carries TRBV7-3 and TRBJ2-7; D unclear. The germline V and J ends were trimmed by 5 bases and 3 bases, with 14 bases remaining between them. The CDR3 spans 14 residues. Germline CDR1 is SGHTA and CDR2 is FQGTGA. Here the CDR3 DNA reads TGTGCCAGCAGCGTTTCCTCGGGCCTCTACGAGCAGTACTTC. Encoded protein: CASSVSSGLYEQYF.

The chain is built from TRBV6-1 and TRBJ2-1; D could derive from TRBD1 or TRBD2 (5 bases each). In germline, CDR1 is MNHNS, CDR2 SASEGT. This CDR3 is built from 15 residues. V was pared by 7 bases and J by 1 base, with 14 bases between. The chain's CDR3 is CASTGTSLSYNEQFF. The CDR3 DNA reads TGTGCCAGCACCGGGACGAGTTTATCCTACAATGAGCAGTTCTTC.

V usage is TRBV19 and J usage is TRBJ2-3, with D perhaps matching TRBD1 (5 bases). Trimming took 1 base from V and 6 from J, leaving 11 bases between them. The CDR3 consists of 14 residues. The V gene's germline CDR1 is LNHDA and CDR2 SQIVND (reference sequence). The CDR3 is CASSIGRGPDTQYF. The CDR3 nucleotides are TGTGCCAGTAGTATAGGAAGGGGCCCCGATACGCAGTATTTT.

In DNA form, the CDR3 reads TGTGCCAGCAGCTTCTACCAGGGCGGACCGGAGGGGCAGTTCTTC. Translating gives CASSFYQGGPEGQFF. The chain uses TRBV5-6 and TRBJ2-1; D might be TRBD2 (6 bases). V lost 2 bases and J lost 12, with 21 bases in between. The CDR3 sequence is 15 residues long. Germline V gene sequence: CDR1 SGHDT, CDR2 YYEEEE.

The rearrangement uses TRBV5-4 and TRBJ2-5, with TRBD2 matching 14 bases. The CDR3 extends over 16 amino acids. V dropped 4 bases and J dropped 5; count of bases not matched to a gene: 7. The germline gives CDR1 SGHNT, CDR2 YYREEE (reference sequence). The CDR3 coding sequence is TGTGCCAGCAGCCCTAGGACTAGCGGGAGGTGGGAGACCCAGTACTTC. This gives the protein CASSPRTSGRWETQYF. Variable domain in full (rest from reference TRBV5-4 and TRBJ2-5): ETGVTQSPTHLIKTRGQQVTLRCSSQSGHNTVSWYQQALGQGPQFIFQYYREEENGRGNFPPRFSGLQFPNYSSELNVNALELDDSALYLCASSPRTSGRWETQYFGPGTRLLVL.

V gene TRBV7-2 combines with J gene TRBJ2-1, with 13 nucleotides matching TRBD2. The V segment lost 5 bases and the J segment 3 bases; nucleotides outside the gene matches: 4. Germline CDR1 reads SGHTA; CDR2 reads FQGNSA. This CDR3 spans 16 amino acids. The CDR3 loop is CASSQTSGGLYNEQFF. The CDR3 DNA reads as TGTGCCAGCAGCCAGACTAGCGGGGGGCTCTACAATGAGCAGTTCTTC.

The chain links TRBV28 to TRBJ1-3; D may be TRBD1 (5 bases). The CDR3 is made up of 16 amino acids. Trimming removed 3 bases at V and 2 bases at J, with 14 bases between. The germline V gene encodes CDR1 MDHEN and CDR2 SYDVKM. The CDR3 loop reads CASSLPWSGPGNTIYF. CDR3 nucleotide sequence: TGTGCCAGCAGTTTGCCTTGGTCAGGGCCTGGAAACACCATATATTTT. Complete variable domain (other parts from reference TRBV28 and TRBJ1-3): DVKVTQSSRYLVKRTGEKVFLECVQDMDHENMFWYRQDPGLGLRLIYFSYDVKMKEKGDIPEGYSVSREKKERFSLILESASTNQTSMYLCASSLPWSGPGNTIYFGEGSWLTVV.

The CDR3, as DNA: TGTGCCAGTAGTATAAAGGGACAGGGACTGTCTGGGGCCAACGTCCTGACTTTC. This translates into CASSIKGQGLSGANVLTF. The chain uses TRBV19 and TRBJ2-6; 9 bases align to TRBD1. The CDR3 contains 18 residues. Germline CDR1 reads LNHDA; CDR2 reads SQIVND (reference sequence). After removal of 2 bases from V and 1 base from J, the junction contained 6 bases not matched to a gene. The full variable domain, rest sourced from reference TRBV19 and TRBJ2-6, is DGGITQSPKYLFRKEGQNVTLSCEQNLNHDAMYWYRQDPGQGLRLIYYSQIVNDFQKGDIAEGYSVSREKKESFPLTVTSAQKNPTAFYLCASSIKGQGLSGANVLTFGAGSRLTVL.

This chain links TRBV5-1 with TRBJ2-7; a weak D match, TRBD1 (6 bases). CDR3 length: 15 residues. Trimming stripped 0 bases from V and 6 bases from J, with 16 bases between. From germline, CDR1 is SGHRS and CDR2 YFSETQ. CDR3: CASSLETGLSLEQYF. In DNA form, the CDR3 reads TGCGCCAGCAGCTTGGAGACAGGTTTGTCCCTCGAGCAGTACTTC.

The V gene is TRBV7-2, the J gene TRBJ2-5, with 10 bases aligning to TRBD1. With 5 bases clipped from V and 4 bases from J, the junction kept 10 bases outside the gene matches. Germline CDR1 and CDR2: SGHTA and FQGNSA. This CDR3 has 16 amino acids. CDR3 bases: TGTGCCAGCAGCAGTACGGGACAGGGGTTTAGAGAGACCCAGTACTTC. Translation gives CASSSTGQGFRETQYF.

This clone has just one count. The V and J genes are TRBV28 and TRBJ1-6; a possible D gene is TRBD1 (5 bases). This CDR3 comprises 15 residues. The V and J ends lost 7 bases and 9 bases respectively, with 19 bases between them. Germline V gene sequence: CDR1 MDHEN, CDR2 SYDVKM. The CDR3 loop is CASTANGARLSPLHF. The CDR3 DNA reads TGTGCCAGCACCGCCAACGGGGCAAGACTTTCACCCCTCCACTTT.

V usage is TRBV13 and J usage is TRBJ1-3, with D possibly TRBD1 on 6 matching bases. V was trimmed by 2 bases and J by 0 bases, leaving 23 bases between them. Germline assignment: CDR1 PRHDT and CDR2 FYEKMQ (reference sequence). CDR3 size: 20 residues. The CDR3 reads CASSLIIGRGSPSSGNTIYF. CDR3 in DNA: TGTGCCAGCAGCTTAATAATAGGCAGGGGATCACCGAGCTCTGGAAACACCATATATTTT.

V and J are TRBV7-3 and TRBJ1-2, with D uncertain. V lost 8 bases, J lost 0 bases, and 7 bases lay in between. The germline V gene encodes CDR1 SGHTA and CDR2 FQGTGA. The CDR3 sequence is 12 residues long. The CDR3 DNA sequence: TGTGCCAGCGGTAGCTCTAACTATGGCTACACCTTC. Amino acid sequence: CASGSSNYGYTF.

The J gene is TRBJ1-1, the V gene TRBV7-8; D remains ambiguous. CDR1 and CDR2 from the germline V gene are SGHVS and FQNEAQ. CDR3 size: 13 residues. V lost 11 bases and J 2 bases, leaving 15 bases between the germline ends. CDR3 loop: CAVKYRGNTEAFF. CDR3 nucleotides: TGTGCCGTAAAGTATCGGGGTAACACTGAAGCTTTCTTT.

This sequence joins TRBV7-2 and TRBJ1-1; TRBD1 might be the D (6 bases). The CDR3 has 14 residues. V shed 7 bases and J shed 4 bases, with 16 bases lying between them. CDR1 and CDR2 from the germline V gene are SGHTA and FQGNSA. The CDR3 spells CASTPNFRGTEAFF. The CDR3 DNA is TGTGCCAGCACCCCAAATTTCAGGGGCACTGAAGCTTTCTTT.

V usage is TRBV7-2 and J usage is TRBJ2-7; 10 nucleotides align to TRBD2. The CDR3 loop spans 15 amino acids. The J segment lost 9 bases and the V segment lost 5 bases, leaving 13 bases of the junction unmatched. The germline V gene has CDR1 SGHTA and CDR2 FQGNSA. CDR3 amino acids: CASSPRGTSDFGQYF. CDR3 DNA: TGTGCCAGCAGCCCGAGGGGGACTAGCGATTTCGGGCAGTACTTC.

This clone was detected once. J is TRBJ1-5 and V is TRBV5-4, with TRBD1 as a possible D gene (6 bases). Germline loops: CDR1 SGHNT, CDR2 YYREEE (reference sequence). The CDR3 consists of 13 residues. Between the trimmed V and J ends, which lost 0 bases and 5 bases, there was a span of 6 bases. This CDR3 is CASSLDRDQPQHF. Here the CDR3 DNA reads TGTGCCAGCAGCTTGGACAGGGATCAGCCCCAGCATTTT.

In regard to this clone: One end of the junction does not line up with germline, which may come from a read error. V and J are TRBV5-1 and TRBJ2-7, with 10 bases that match TRBD1. The CDR3 is made up of 15 amino acids. CDR1 and CDR2 (germline): SGHRS, YFSETQ. The CDR3 DNA sequence: TGCGCCAGCAACTTGTCCCCGGGACAGGGGAGCGAGCAGTACTTC. Its translation: CASNLSPGQGSEQYF.

CDR3 sequence (DNA): TGTGCCAGCAGTCAAACTAACTATGGCTACACCTTC. As protein: CASSQTNYGYTF. The V call is TRBV6-5, the J call TRBJ1-2; D is uncertain. Trimming left V 5 bases short and J 0 bases short, with 4 bases between. This CDR3 is built from 12 residues. Germline CDR1 is MNHEY and CDR2 is SVGAGI.

The rearrangement uses TRBV6-5 and TRBJ2-7; D is uncertain. V lost 0 bases and J 1 base, leaving 10 bases between the germline ends. Germline V lookup: CDR1 MNHEY, CDR2 SVGAGI. The CDR3 covers 15 residues. The CDR3 DNA is TGTGCCAGCAGTTACTCGATCTGGGGTTCCTACGAGCAGTACTTC. Translation gives CASSYSIWGSYEQYF.

This chain links TRBV7-9 with TRBJ1-2, with D perhaps matching TRBD1 (6 bases). CDR1 is SEHNR and CDR2 is FQNEAQ in the germline V gene (reference sequence). V was pared by 5 bases and J by 8 bases, with 15 bases between. The CDR3 length is 13 residues. CDR3: CASSTTGIRGYTF. CDR3 in DNA: TGTGCCAGCAGCACCACAGGGATTCGAGGCTACACCTTC.

The rearrangement joins TRBV7-2 to TRBJ2-3; D is possibly TRBD1 (6 bases). Looked up from germline, CDR1 is SGHTA and CDR2 is FQGNSA. Trimming took 2 bases from V and 0 from J, leaving 12 bases between them. The CDR3 has 16 amino acids. The CDR3 bases are TGTGCCAGCAGCTTATTGGGGGCGGACAGCACAGATACGCAGTATTTT. Residues: CASSLLGADSTDTQYF.

The chain couples TRBV4-1 to TRBJ2-2; D gene unclear. CDR1 MGHRA and CDR2 YSYEKL come from the germline V gene. CDR3 length: 14 residues. Trimming left V 3 bases short and J 0 bases short, with 5 bases between. CDR3 DNA sequence: TGCGCCAGCAGCCAGCGCACGAACACCGGGGAGCTGTTTTTT. Amino acids: CASSQRTNTGELFF.

The genes are TRBV29-1 and TRBJ1-4; no reliable D call. Trimming took 7 bases from V and 5 from J, leaving 8 bases between them. CDR1 and CDR2 from the germline V gene are SQVTM and ANQGSEA. The CDR3 consists of 11 residues. The CDR3 region is CSGEKNEKLFF. The CDR3 DNA sequence: TGCAGCGGGGAGAAGAATGAAAAACTGTTTTTT.

V is TRBV6-1 and J is TRBJ2-3, with 11 nucleotides matching TRBD2. The CDR3 sequence is 16 residues long. V lost 4 bases, J lost 5 bases, and 8 bases stayed unmatched. Germline V gives CDR1 MNHNS, CDR2 SASEGT. The CDR3 here is CASSGLAGGLQDTQYF. The CDR3 DNA reads as TGTGCCAGCAGTGGATTAGCGGGGGGGCTGCAAGATACGCAGTATTTT.